The 28 T cell receptor beta chains in this list originate from one sample, sequenced in a study of vaccination effects on CD4 cells after COVID-19. Antigen specificity for these receptors is unknown. Sequencing used immunoSEQ multiplex PCR; TCRdb keeps in-frame clones, though not all of them. The table has some 30,000 clones, roughly four fifths seen once. ViraFEST expansion of antigen-specific CD4+ T cells with viral peptide pools preceded sequencing. A roughly ten-day culture period preceded the isolation of CD4+ T cells. Participants received two doses of either the BNT162b2 or mRNA-1273 vaccine. This specimen was CD4+ T cells from PBMCs cultured with HCoV-229E spike peptides, taken after COVID-19 vaccination. These receptors originate from a human donor who received a COVID-19 vaccine.

The CDR3 DNA follows: TGTGCCAGCAGTGACACCACCGGGACAGATATCGATCAGCCCCAGCATTTT. Translating gives CASSDTTGTDIDQPQHF. J is TRBJ1-5 and V is TRBV6-4, with 7 positions matching TRBD1. The CDR3 is 17 residues long. Losses at the gene ends were 2 bases for V and 5 bases for J; bases not matched to a gene: 12. The germline V gene has CDR1 MRHNA and CDR2 SNTAGT.

The gene calls are TRBV27 and TRBJ1-6; the D is unclear. V shed 2 bases and J shed 11 bases, with 10 bases lying between them. The CDR3 length is 13 residues. From germline, CDR1 is MNHEY and CDR2 SMNVEV (reference sequence). CDR3 amino acids: CASSLIPGAPLHF. CDR3 DNA sequence: TGTGCCAGCAGTTTAATACCCGGGGCACCCCTCCACTTT.

Note on this clone: This same CDR3 is encoded by further DNA sequences in the sample. V is TRBV6-1 and J is TRBJ2-5; 12 bases are shared with TRBD2. Germline loops: CDR1 MNHNS, CDR2 SASEGT. CDR3 length: 15 residues. V gave up 2 bases and J gave up 2 bases; unmatched junction bases: 0. The CDR3 protein is CASSELAGGQETQYF. Written as DNA, the CDR3 is TGTGCCAGCAGTGAACTAGCGGGGGGGCAAGAGACCCAGTACTTC.

This chain links TRBV6-4 with TRBJ1-2, with 8 bases fitting TRBD1. V lost 5 bases and J lost 4; bases outside the gene matches: 9. Germline assignment: CDR1 MRHNA and CDR2 SNTAGT. This CDR3 spans 15 amino acids. The CDR3 nucleotides are TGTGCCAGCAGTCCCTCCGGGACAGGTACCTATGGCTACACCTTC. Protein sequence: CASSPSGTGTYGYTF.

The table lists this clone with a few counts. J is TRBJ1-5 and V is TRBV19; no firm D call. The CDR3 totals 14 residues. In germline, CDR1 is LNHDA, CDR2 SQIVND (reference sequence). Between the trimmed V and J ends, which lost 7 bases and 0 bases, there was a span of 10 bases. CDR3 bases: TGTGCCAGTAACCTCGACTATAGCAATCAGCCCCAGCATTTT. This encodes CASNLDYSNQPQHF. Based on the CDR3 plus reference TRBV19 and TRBJ1-5, the full variable domain is DGGITQSPKYLFRKEGQNVTLSCEQNLNHDAMYWYRQDPGQGLRLIYYSQIVNDFQKGDIAEGYSVSREKKESFPLTVTSAQKNPTAFYLCASNLDYSNQPQHFGDGTRLSIL.

This clone was found a few times. V and J are TRBV29-1 and TRBJ2-1; 10 bases map to TRBD1. V gave up 5 bases and J gave up 7 bases; unmatched junction bases: 14. The CDR3 loop spans 16 amino acids. CDR1 SQVTM and CDR2 ANQGSEA come from the germline V gene. The CDR3 protein is CSVPKTGTGVWNEQFF. The CDR3 DNA reads TGCAGCGTTCCAAAAACCGGGACAGGGGTTTGGAATGAGCAGTTCTTC.

The V call is TRBV5-1, the J call TRBJ2-5; TRBD1 might be the D (5 bases). Trimming pared 3 bases from V and 4 bases from J, leaving 10 bases between. Germline assignment: CDR1 SGHRS and CDR2 YFSETQ. The CDR3 is 13 amino acids. CDR3 residues: CASSSNRRETQYF. The CDR3, as DNA: TGCGCCAGCAGCTCCAACAGGAGAGAGACCCAGTACTTC. The full variable domain, in which reference TRBV5-1 and TRBJ2-5 provide the parts outside the CDR3, is KAGVTQTPRYLIKTRGQQVTLSCSPISGHRSVSWYQQTPGQGLQFLFEYFSETQRNKGNFPGRFSGRQFSNSRSEMNVSTLELGDSALYLCASSSNRRETQYFGPGTRLLVL.

The CDR3 DNA follows: TGCGCCAGCAGCTCAGGTGTTGACACTGAAGCTTTCTTT. The encoded protein is CASSSGVDTEAFF. The chain joins TRBV5-1 to TRBJ1-1; no clear D. V was cut by 3 bases and J by 3 bases, with 9 bases left in between. The CDR3 is 13 residues long. CDR1 and CDR2 (germline): SGHRS, YFSETQ.

This chain links TRBV5-4 with TRBJ2-1; TRBD2 matches at 11 bases. V gave up 5 bases and J gave up 3 bases; unmatched junction bases: 4. The CDR3 is 15 amino acids. CDR1 and CDR2 from the germline V gene are SGHNT and YYREEE (reference sequence). The chain's CDR3 is CASRMTSGVYNEQFF. In nucleotides, the CDR3 is TGTGCCAGCAGGATGACTAGCGGGGTCTACAATGAGCAGTTCTTC. The full variable domain, rest sourced from reference TRBV5-4 and TRBJ2-1, is ETGVTQSPTHLIKTRGQQVTLRCSSQSGHNTVSWYQQALGQGPQFIFQYYREEENGRGNFPPRFSGLQFPNYSSELNVNALELDDSALYLCASRMTSGVYNEQFFGPGTRLTVL.

The gene calls are TRBV5-6 and TRBJ1-4; D may be TRBD1 (5 bases). The CDR3 sequence is 14 residues long. V lost 1 base and J lost 8, with 12 bases in between. Per germline, CDR1 SGHDT and CDR2 YYEEEE. The CDR3 region is CASSLRTPDEKLFF. CDR3 nucleotides: TGTGCCAGCAGCTTGAGGACACCGGACGAAAAACTGTTTTTT.

The gene calls are TRBV29-1 and TRBJ1-2; D remains ambiguous. CDR3 size: 10 residues. Trimming pared 3 bases from V and 4 bases from J, leaving 3 bases between. The germline CDR1 and CDR2 sequences are SQVTM and ANQGSEA. CDR3 in amino acids: CSVDSYGYTF. For the CDR3, the DNA is TGCAGCGTTGACAGCTATGGCTACACCTTC.

The chain links TRBV18 to TRBJ2-7, with unresolved D. The CDR3 contains 12 residues. V lost 6 bases and J lost 0, with 6 bases in between. Germline CDR1 KGHSH, CDR2 LQKENI. As DNA, the CDR3 is TGTGCCAGCTCCCCAAGCTCCTACGAGCAGTACTTC. It codes for CASSPSSYEQYF.

The rearrangement links TRBV20-1 to TRBJ1-5, with TRBD1 matching over 10 bases. Germline V CDR1 and CDR2: DFQATT, SNEGSKA (reference sequence). The CDR3 is 17 residues long. J was trimmed by 1 base and V by 3 bases; bases with no gene match: 9. The CDR3 sequence: CSASPGQGFGSNQPQHF. The CDR3 coding sequence is TGCAGTGCTAGTCCGGGACAGGGGTTTGGCAGCAATCAGCCCCAGCATTTT.

This chain connects TRBV20-1 to TRBJ2-7; 7 bases agree with TRBD2. Losses at the gene ends were 3 bases for V and 0 bases for J; bases not matched to a gene: 5. This CDR3 has 14 amino acids. Germline V gene sequence: CDR1 DFQATT, CDR2 SNEGSKA (reference sequence). The CDR3 reads CSASPSGPSYEQYF. The CDR3 coding sequence is TGCAGTGCTAGTCCTAGCGGACCCTCCTACGAGCAGTACTTC.

This clone was counted only a few times. This sequence joins TRBV25-1 and TRBJ1-2; D is unclear. V lost 9 bases, J lost 2 bases, and 16 bases lay in between. This CDR3 is 14 amino acids long. Germline V CDR1 and CDR2: MGHDK, SYGVNS. The CDR3 loop is CARSQAALNYGYTF. The CDR3 bases are TGTGCCAGAAGCCAGGCAGCTCTAAACTATGGCTACACCTTC.

This chain connects TRBV3-1 (or the pseudogene TRBV3-2) to TRBJ1-1; TRBD1 might be the D (6 bases). This CDR3 region has 12 residues. V was clipped by 1 base and J by 6 bases, with 6 bases between them. CDR1 is LGHDT, CDR2 YNNKEL, per germline (reference sequence). For the CDR3, the DNA is TGTGCCAGCAGCCAAGGGACAGCTGAAGCTTTCTTT. It is translated as CASSQGTAEAFF.

The gene calls are TRBV28 and TRBJ2-4; 9 nucleotides line up with TRBD1. The CDR3 spans 13 residues. V shed 9 bases, J shed 6 bases, and the junction held 6 bases outside the gene matches. Germline CDR1 reads MDHEN; CDR2 reads SYDVKM. The CDR3 nucleotides are TGTGCCAGTAAACAGGGGGCTTTAAACATTCAGTACTTC. It codes for CASKQGALNIQYF.

The rearrangement links TRBV5-4 to TRBJ1-1; a weak D match, TRBD1 (5 bases). Germline values: CDR1 SGHNT, CDR2 YYREEE (reference sequence). The CDR3 loop spans 16 amino acids. The germline V and J ends were trimmed by 1 base and 1 base, with 14 bases remaining between them. The CDR3 DNA is TGTGCCAGCAGCTTGTTCGGAGGGGCCGGGAACACTGAAGCTTTCTTT. Protein sequence: CASSLFGGAGNTEAFF.

The chain recombines TRBV4-1 with TRBJ2-7; TRBD2 matches at 7 bases. Germline CDR1 and CDR2: MGHRA and YSYEKL. The V segment lost 0 bases and the J segment 2 bases; nucleotides outside the gene matches: 7. This CDR3 region has 16 residues. CDR3 residues: CASSQDSGGRAYEQYF. The CDR3 bases are TGCGCCAGCAGCCAAGATTCGGGGGGAAGAGCCTACGAGCAGTACTTC.

The gene calls are TRBV4-2 and TRBJ2-3, with 12 bases lining up with TRBD2. This CDR3 contains 17 residues. V dropped 0 bases and J dropped 4; count of bases not matched to a gene: 5. CDR1 LGHNA and CDR2 YNFKEQ come from the germline V gene. Here the CDR3 reads CASSQDRLAGEADTQYF. CDR3 nucleotide sequence: TGTGCCAGCAGCCAAGATCGACTAGCGGGAGAGGCAGATACGCAGTATTTT.

The V call is TRBV4-1, the J call TRBJ2-7, with D possibly being TRBD2 (5 bases). The germline V gene has CDR1 MGHRA and CDR2 YSYEKL. Trimming removed 1 base at V and 4 bases at J, with 5 bases between. This CDR3 is built from 12 residues. The CDR3 sequence is CASSQGRYEQYF. The CDR3 DNA reads TGCGCCAGCAGCCAAGGGAGGTACGAGCAGTACTTC.

The J gene is TRBJ1-1, the V gene TRBV12-3 or TRBV12-4; tentative D call: TRBD1 (6 bases). V lost 3 bases to trimming and J lost 11 bases, with 10 bases between them. The CDR3 loop spans 11 amino acids. The CDR3 sequence is CASSFGGAAFF. As DNA, the CDR3 is TGTGCCAGCAGTTTTGGGGGGGCCGCTTTCTTT.

V gene TRBV5-1 combines with J gene TRBJ2-2; 7 bases fit TRBD2. V gave up 6 bases and J gave up 1 base; unmatched junction bases: 9. This CDR3 contains 16 residues. Germline V gene lookup returns CDR1 SGHRS and CDR2 YFSETQ. DNA of the CDR3: TGCGCCAGCACCCCCCTCGGGGGGATGAACACCGGGGAGCTGTTTTTT. Its protein product is CASTPLGGMNTGELFF.

The chain couples TRBV6-2 or TRBV6-3 to TRBJ2-6; D not resolved. The ends were cut back, 2 bases at V and 1 base at J, with 6 bases in the middle. The length of the CDR3 is 15 residues. The V gene's germline CDR1 is MNHEY and CDR2 SVGEGT. This CDR3 reads CASSYPHSGANVLTF. The CDR3 DNA reads as TGTGCCAGCAGTTACCCACATTCTGGGGCCAACGTCCTGACTTTC.

As for this clone: Compared with germline, one end of the junction differs, possibly owing to a read error. V usage is TRBV2 and J usage is TRBJ1-6; D is possibly TRBD1 (6 bases). Germline CDR1 is SNHLY and CDR2 is FYNNEI. The CDR3 has 15 amino acids. The DNA of the CDR3 is TGTGCCAGCAGCGAAGGGGGGGGGCGGATTTCACCCCTCCACTTT. It yields the protein CASSEGGGRISPLHF.

The chain links TRBV5-5 to TRBJ2-7; D call uncertain. Germline V gene lookup returns CDR1 SGHKS and CDR2 YYEKEE (reference sequence). There are 15 residues in the CDR3. V gave up 2 bases and J gave up 6 bases, with 18 bases separating them. Here the CDR3 DNA reads TGTGCCAGCAGCTTATCCCGGGTTAGCACGGTCGAGCAGTACTTC. Residues: CASSLSRVSTVEQYF.

There are a few counts of this clone. The chain is built from TRBV12-3 or TRBV12-4 and TRBJ1-3; the D gene is possibly TRBD1 (5 bases). Trimming removed 8 bases from V and 8 bases from J, with 13 bases in between. CDR3 length equals 12 residues. Here the CDR3 reads CASGRLGDTIYF. CDR3 coding DNA: TGTGCCAGCGGTCGCCTGGGGGACACCATATATTTT.

The CDR3 loop reads CASSRGQGTTEAFF. CDR3 in DNA: TGTGCCAGCAGTCGGGGGCAGGGGACCACTGAAGCTTTCTTT. J is TRBJ1-1 and V is TRBV2; a weak D match, TRBD1 (6 bases). The CDR3 has 14 residues. Trimming removed 5 bases at V and 4 bases at J, with 14 bases between. The germline CDR1 and CDR2 sequences are SNHLY and FYNNEI.